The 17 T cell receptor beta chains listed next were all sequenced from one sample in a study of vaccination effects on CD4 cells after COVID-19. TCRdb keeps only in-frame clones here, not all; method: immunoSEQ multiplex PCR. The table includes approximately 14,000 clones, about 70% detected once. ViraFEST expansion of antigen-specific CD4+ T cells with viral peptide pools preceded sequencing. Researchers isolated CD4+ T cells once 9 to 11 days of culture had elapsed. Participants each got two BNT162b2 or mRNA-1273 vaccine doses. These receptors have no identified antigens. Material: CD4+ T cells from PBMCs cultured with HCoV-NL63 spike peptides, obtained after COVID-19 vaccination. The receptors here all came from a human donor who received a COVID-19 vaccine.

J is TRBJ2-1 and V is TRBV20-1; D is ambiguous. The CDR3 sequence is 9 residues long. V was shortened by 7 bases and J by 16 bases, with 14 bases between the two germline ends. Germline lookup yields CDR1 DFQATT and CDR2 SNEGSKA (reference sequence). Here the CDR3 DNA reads TGCAGTGTGACCGAGAAGGGATTCTTC. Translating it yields CSVTEKGFF.

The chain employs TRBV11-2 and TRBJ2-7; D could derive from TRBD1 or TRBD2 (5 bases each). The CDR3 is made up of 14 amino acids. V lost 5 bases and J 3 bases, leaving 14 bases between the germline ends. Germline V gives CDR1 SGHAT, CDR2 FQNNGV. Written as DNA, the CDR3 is TGTGCCAGCAGCAATGGAGGCAGGGTCTACGAGCAGTACTTC. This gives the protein CASSNGGRVYEQYF.

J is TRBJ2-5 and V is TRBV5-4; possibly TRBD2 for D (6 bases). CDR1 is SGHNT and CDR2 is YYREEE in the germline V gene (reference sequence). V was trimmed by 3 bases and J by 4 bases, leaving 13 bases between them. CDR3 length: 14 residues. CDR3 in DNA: TGTGCCAGCAGCTGGGGGGACCTCGCAGAGACCCAGTACTTC. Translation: CASSWGDLAETQYF.

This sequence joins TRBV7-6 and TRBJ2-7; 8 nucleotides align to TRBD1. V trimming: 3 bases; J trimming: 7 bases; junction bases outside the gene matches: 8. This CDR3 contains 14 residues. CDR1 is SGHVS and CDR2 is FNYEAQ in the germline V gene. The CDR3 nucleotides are TGTGCCAGCAGCTTCGGACAGGGACTGGAAGAGCAGTACTTC. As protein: CASSFGQGLEEQYF.

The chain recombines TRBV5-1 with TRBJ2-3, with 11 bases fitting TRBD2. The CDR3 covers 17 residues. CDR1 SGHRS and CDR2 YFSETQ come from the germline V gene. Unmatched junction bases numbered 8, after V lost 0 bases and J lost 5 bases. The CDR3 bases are TGCGCCAGCAGCTTGGCGATAGCGGGAGGGCCGCAAGATACGCAGTATTTT. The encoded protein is CASSLAIAGGPQDTQYF.

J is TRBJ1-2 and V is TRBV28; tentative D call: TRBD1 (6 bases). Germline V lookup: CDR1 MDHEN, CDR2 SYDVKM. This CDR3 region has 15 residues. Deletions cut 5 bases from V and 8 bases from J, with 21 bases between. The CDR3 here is CASSLQGIIGGGYTF. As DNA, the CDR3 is TGTGCCAGCAGTCTCCAGGGGATTATAGGAGGGGGCTACACCTTC.

The CDR3 region is CASSVAGAVTDTQYF. Written as DNA, the CDR3 is TGTGCCAGCAGCGTAGCGGGGGCTGTCACAGATACGCAGTATTTT. The V and J genes are TRBV9 and TRBJ2-3; D is possibly TRBD1 or TRBD2 (6 bases each). Trimming stripped 0 bases from V and 2 bases from J, with 10 bases between. This CDR3 spans 15 amino acids. CDR1 SGDLS and CDR2 YYNGEE come from the germline V gene.

The DNA of the CDR3 is TGTGCCAGCTCTCTCGGACAGTTAGGACAGCCCCAGCATTTT. Its protein is CASSLGQLGQPQHF. The V gene is TRBV18, the J gene TRBJ1-5, with a possible D match to TRBD1 (6 bases). The CDR3 consists of 14 residues. V gave up 6 bases and J gave up 7 bases, with 16 bases separating them. Germline CDR1 and CDR2: KGHSH and LQKENI. Full variable domain (remainder filled in from reference TRBV18 and TRBJ1-5): NAGVMQNPRHLVRRRGQEARLRCSPMKGHSHVYWYRQLPEEGLKFMVYLQKENIIDESGMPKERFSAEFPKEGPSILRIQQVVRGDSAAYFCASSLGQLGQPQHFGDGTRLSIL.

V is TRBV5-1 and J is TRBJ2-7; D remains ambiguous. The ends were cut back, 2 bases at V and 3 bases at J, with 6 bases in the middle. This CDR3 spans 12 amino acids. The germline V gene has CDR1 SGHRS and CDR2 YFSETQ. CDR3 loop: CASSLWGYEQYF. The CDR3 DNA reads TGCGCCAGCAGCTTATGGGGCTACGAGCAGTACTTC.

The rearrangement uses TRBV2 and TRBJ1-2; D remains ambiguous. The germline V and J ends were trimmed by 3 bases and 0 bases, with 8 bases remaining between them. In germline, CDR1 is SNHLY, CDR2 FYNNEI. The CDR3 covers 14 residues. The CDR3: CASSDGRSNYGYTF. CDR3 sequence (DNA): TGTGCCAGCAGTGATGGCAGATCTAACTATGGCTACACCTTC.

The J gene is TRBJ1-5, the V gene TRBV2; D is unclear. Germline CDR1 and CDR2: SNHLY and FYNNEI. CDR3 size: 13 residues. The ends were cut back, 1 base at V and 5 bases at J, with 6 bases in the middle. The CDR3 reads CASSEDGHQPQHF. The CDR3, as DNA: TGTGCCAGCAGTGAAGACGGGCATCAGCCCCAGCATTTT.

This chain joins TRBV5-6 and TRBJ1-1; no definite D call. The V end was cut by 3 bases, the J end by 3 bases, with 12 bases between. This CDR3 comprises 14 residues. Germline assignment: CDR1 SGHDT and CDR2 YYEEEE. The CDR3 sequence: CASSSDIGDTEAFF. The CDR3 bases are TGTGCCAGCAGCTCTGACATCGGGGACACTGAAGCTTTCTTT.

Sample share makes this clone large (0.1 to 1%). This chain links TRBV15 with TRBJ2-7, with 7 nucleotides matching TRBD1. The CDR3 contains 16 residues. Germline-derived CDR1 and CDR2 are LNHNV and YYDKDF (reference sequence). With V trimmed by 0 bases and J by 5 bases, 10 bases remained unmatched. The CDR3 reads CATSRDWAGGRDEQYF. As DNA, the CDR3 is TGTGCCACCAGCAGAGATTGGGCAGGGGGACGGGACGAGCAGTACTTC.

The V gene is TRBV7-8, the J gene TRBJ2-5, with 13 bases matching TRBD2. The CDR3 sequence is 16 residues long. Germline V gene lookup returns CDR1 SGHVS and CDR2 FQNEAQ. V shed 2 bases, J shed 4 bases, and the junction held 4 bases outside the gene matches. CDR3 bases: TGTGCCAGCAGCTTAACTAGCGGGGGGGCGTTAGAGACCCAGTACTTC. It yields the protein CASSLTSGGALETQYF.

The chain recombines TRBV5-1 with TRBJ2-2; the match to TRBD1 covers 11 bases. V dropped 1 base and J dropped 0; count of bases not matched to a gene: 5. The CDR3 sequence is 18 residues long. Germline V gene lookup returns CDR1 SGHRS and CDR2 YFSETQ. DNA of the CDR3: TGCGCCAGCAGCTTGTTCGGGGACAGGGGGGCGAACACCGGGGAGCTGTTTTTT. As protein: CASSLFGDRGANTGELFF. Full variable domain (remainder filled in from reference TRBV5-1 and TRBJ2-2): KAGVTQTPRYLIKTRGQQVTLSCSPISGHRSVSWYQQTPGQGLQFLFEYFSETQRNKGNFPGRFSGRQFSNSRSEMNVSTLELGDSALYLCASSLFGDRGANTGELFFGEGSRLTVL.

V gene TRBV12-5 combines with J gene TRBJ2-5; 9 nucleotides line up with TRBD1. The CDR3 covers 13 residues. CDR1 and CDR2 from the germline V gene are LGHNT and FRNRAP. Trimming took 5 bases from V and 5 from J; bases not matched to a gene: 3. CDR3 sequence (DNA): TGTGCTAGTGGTACAGGGGGCCCGGAGACCCAGTACTTC. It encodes CASGTGGPETQYF. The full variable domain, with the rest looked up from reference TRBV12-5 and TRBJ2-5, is DARVTQTPRHKVTEMGQEVTMRCQPILGHNTVFWYRQTMMQGLELLAYFRNRAPLDDSGMPKDRFSAEMPDATLATLKIQPSEPRDSAVYFCASGTGGPETQYFGPGTRLLVL.

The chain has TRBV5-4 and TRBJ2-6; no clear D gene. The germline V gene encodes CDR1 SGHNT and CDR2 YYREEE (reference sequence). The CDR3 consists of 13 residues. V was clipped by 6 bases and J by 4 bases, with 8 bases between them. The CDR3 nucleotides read TGTGCCAGCACAGTCCCCGGGGCCAACGTCCTGACTTTC. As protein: CASTVPGANVLTF.